Listed below are T cell receptor beta chains from one sample, sequenced in a study of T cells after yellow fever vaccination. TCRdb ran MiXCR on the 5' RACE reads and lists one entry per CDR3 protein. The sample lists about 430,000 distinct CDR3 sequences, around 19% seen once, with 18% in the top ten. The material was PBMCs, obtained before the yellow fever booster vaccination. These receptors all stem from a man between 18 and 35 years old who received the YFV17D yellow fever vaccine. CDR3s include the opening cysteine and the closing phenylalanine or tryptophan. Fields, in order: V gene, D gene, clone size, J gene, CDR3 DNA, CDR3 protein. A D gene is named only where the DNA matches it firmly. The size entry is marked missing in some rows and otherwise reads once, few, many or a size class.

>TRBV20-1|.|many|TRBJ1-1
TGCAGTGCGTCCCCGAACACTGAAGCTTTCTTT
CSASPNTEAFF
>TRBV12-3/TRBV12-4|TRBD1|few|TRBJ2-3
TGTGCCAGCAGGTGGACAGGGGGCGTAGATACGCAGTATTTT
CASRWTGGVDTQYF
>TRBV9|TRBD1|.|TRBJ2-3
TGTGCCAGCACCCCCCGGGGGGACAGGGAGGGCGATACGCAGTATTTT
CASTPRGDREGDTQYF
>TRBV27|.|.|TRBJ2-1
TGTGCCAGCACCTCTGGGGGAGGGCCGGCGGGGGCGCAGTTCTTC
CASTSGGGPAGAQFF
>TRBV19|.|.|TRBJ2-6
TGTGCCAGTAAACGGACACAACGCTCTGGGGCCAACGTCCTGACTTTC
CASKRTQRSGANVLTF
>TRBV7-9|.|.|TRBJ2-7
TGTGCCAGCAGCTTGGGGCACGACTACGAGCAGTACTTC
CASSLGHDYEQYF
>TRBV9|TRBD1|.|TRBJ2-3
TGTGCCAGCAGTAAACAGGGGGGCTCGGGAGATACGCAGTATTTT
CASSKQGGSGDTQYF
>TRBV29-1|TRBD2|.|TRBJ2-3
TGCAGCGTTGAGACCCTAGCGGGGGGCGCAGATACGCAGTATTTT
CSVETLAGGADTQYF
>TRBV5-8|TRBD1|few|TRBJ2-1
TGTGCCAGCAGCCCGAGACCGGGACAGGGATCTCTTGAGCAGTTCTTC
CASSPRPGQGSLEQFF
>TRBV27|.|few|TRBJ1-2
TGTGCCAGCAGTTTTACTCGTGGAAATGGCTACACCTTC
CASSFTRGNGYTF
>TRBV12-3/TRBV12-4|.|.|TRBJ2-1
TGTGCCAGCAGTGCCGGACACGGGAACAATGAGCAGTTCTTC
CASSAGHGNNEQFF
>TRBV7-2|TRBD2|few|TRBJ2-5
TGTGCCAGCAGATTACTAGCGGGGGAGACCCAGTACTTC
CASRLLAGETQYF
>TRBV6-5|.|few|TRBJ2-1
TGTGCCAGCAGTTACTCTGCAGTATTTAATGAGCAGTTCTTC
CASSYSAVFNEQFF
>TRBV28|.|.|TRBJ1-2
TGTGCCAGCACTAAACAGCATTATGGCTACACCTTC
CASTKQHYGYTF
>TRBV12-3/TRBV12-4|.|few|TRBJ2-5
TGTGCCAGCAGCCCCCATACTACAAGGGTAGTAGGGACCCAGTACTTC
CASSPHTTRVVGTQYF
>TRBV9|TRBD2|few|TRBJ2-3
TGTGCCAGCAGCGTACGGCCTAGCGGTCTTAGTACGCAGTATTTT
CASSVRPSGLSTQYF
>TRBV6-2/TRBV6-3|.|.|TRBJ1-6
TGTGCCAGCAGTTACAACGGGGGGGCGGAATCACCCCTCCACTTT
CASSYNGGAESPLHF
>TRBV28|TRBD1|few|TRBJ2-1
TGTGCCAGCAGTTCTGGACAGGGGAGGTACAATGAGCAGTTCTTC
CASSSGQGRYNEQFF
>TRBV12-3/TRBV12-4|.|few|TRBJ1-1
TGTGCCAGCAGAGTAGGGGGCACTGAAGCTTTCTTT
CASRVGGTEAFF
>TRBV7-2|TRBD1|few|TRBJ1-2
TGTGCCAGCAGCTTCCTAGGACAGGGGCGCTATGGCTACACCTTC
CASSFLGQGRYGYTF
>TRBV2|TRBD1|.|TRBJ2-3
TGTGCCGAGACAGGACAGGGCCGCACAGATACGCAGTATTTT
CAETGQGRTDTQYF
>TRBV10-3|TRBD2|few|TRBJ2-5
TGTGCCATCAGTGAAAGACTAGCGGGGGACCAAGAGACCCAGTACTTC
CAISERLAGDQETQYF
>TRBV20-1|TRBD2|few|TRBJ2-5
TGCAGTGCTAGCGGGGGGGCAGGGGTAGAGACCCAGTACTTC
CSASGGAGVETQYF
>TRBV5-6|.|.|TRBJ1-2
TGTGCCAGCAACGCTGGGTATGGCTACACCTTC
CASNAGYGYTF
>TRBV11-2|TRBD1|few|TRBJ2-3
TGTGCCAGCAGGATCGGACAGGGGATCCACACAGATACGCAGTATTTT
CASRIGQGIHTDTQYF
>TRBV7-9|.|few|TRBJ2-4
TGTGCCAGCAGCAGCCAAACAGGGTTTGCAACGGACATTCAGTACTTC
CASSSQTGFATDIQYF
>TRBV5-6|TRBD1|.|TRBJ2-7
TGTGCCAGCAGCTACAGGGGCGTGGACGAGCAGTACTTC
CASSYRGVDEQYF
>TRBV9|TRBD1|.|TRBJ2-2
TGTGCCAGCAGAACGACAGGGGTCAACACCGGGGAGCTGTTTTTT
CASRTTGVNTGELFF
>TRBV6-5|.|many|TRBJ1-5
TGTGCCAGCAGGGACCAGGGGACCAATCAGCCCCAGCATTTT
CASRDQGTNQPQHF
>TRBV20-1|TRBD2|.|TRBJ2-2
TGCAGTGCTAGTGAAACCCGGGGACTAGCGGCCGGGGAGCTGTTTTTT
CSASETRGLAAGELFF
>TRBV9|.|few|TRBJ2-2
TGTGCCAGCAGCGTAGCTCCCGTGACGAACACCGGGGAGCTGTTTTTT
CASSVAPVTNTGELFF